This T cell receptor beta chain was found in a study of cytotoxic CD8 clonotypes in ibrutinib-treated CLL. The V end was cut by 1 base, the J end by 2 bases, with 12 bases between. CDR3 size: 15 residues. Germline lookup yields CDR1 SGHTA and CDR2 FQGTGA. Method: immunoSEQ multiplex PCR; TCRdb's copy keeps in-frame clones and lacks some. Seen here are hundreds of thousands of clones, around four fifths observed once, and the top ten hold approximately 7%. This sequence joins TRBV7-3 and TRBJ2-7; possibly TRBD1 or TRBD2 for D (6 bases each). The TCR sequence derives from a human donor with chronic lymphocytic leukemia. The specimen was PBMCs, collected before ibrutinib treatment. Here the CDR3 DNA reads TGTGCCAGCAGCTTAAGGGGCGGGGACACCTACGAGCAGTACTTC. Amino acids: CASSLRGGDTYEQYF.